This T cell receptor (beta chain) was identified during a study of blood T cell repertoires in COVID-19. Study-wide context: Nucleic acid was either cDNA or gDNA, and it came from T cells, B-cell-depleted T cells, or PBMCs.

The CDR3 has 15 residues. Only in-frame clones appear in the TCRdb table, and some are missing; sequencing was by immunoSEQ multiplex PCR. The sample shows about 170,000 clones, over 75% of them seen only once. The sequence was obtained from a woman aged 18-29 years who had recovered from COVID-19. The material sequenced was PBMCs or T cells enriched from blood (not recorded which). This chain connects TRBV21-1 to TRBJ2-1; TRBD1, as called in the table, went unchecked against the DNA. TRBV21-1 constitutes a pseudogene. CDR3 coding DNA: TGTGCCAGCAGCAAAGTGACAGGAGCCCACAATGAGCAGTTCTTC. Translation: CASSKVTGAHNEQFF.